This entry concerns a single T cell receptor (beta chain). It lacks a known antigen. At one end, the junction sequence differs from germline, possibly due to a read error. RNA was extracted from bulk unsorted tissue and checked for quality with a NanoDrop ND-1000 and an Agilent 2100. Donors were newly diagnosed lung cancer patients admitted for thoracic surgery in China between August and November 2014, without prior chemotherapy. The study excluded patients who had received radiotherapy or chemotherapy before or who had another cancer at the same time. Pieces of surgical tissue measuring roughly 1-2.2 cm3 were kept in RNAlater solution and held at -80 degrees C until needed. Library generation was performed with multiplex PCR. The instrument was an Illumina HiSeq 2500. TCRbeta libraries were constructed through three rounds of nested PCR with primers (Table S4) according to protocols modified from ARM-PCR. Before sequencing, PCR products in the 200-500 bp range were cut out of the gel and cleaned up using the QIAquick gel extraction kit. Regarding the original processing steps: Reads were cleaned using Trimmomatic, were merged into complete CDR3 sequences using FLASH, and were assigned to V(D)J germline segments using MiTCR. Clonal diversity was calculated as the inverse Simpson's index using VDJtools. In-frame sequences without a premature stop codon were defined as productive reads. TCRdb itself trimmed the public reads at Q25 with fastp, ran MiXCR and retained productive beta chains. Duplicate CDR3 protein sequences are folded into a single record with the most common DNA and genes. The V and J calls shown here were made by TCRdb, not taken from the authors' results. Counted in this sample were around 140,000 distinct CDR3 sequences; about 71% of them appeared once. The leading ten clones occupy 15% to 20% of the sample.

This entry comes from a study of tumor and adjacent non-tumor tissue in lung cancer (dated by TCRdb to between 2017 and 2018). General notes on the study: Patients with adenocarcinoma (roughly 12), squamous cell carcinoma (2) and small cell lung cancer (1) were included in the cohort. In total, sequencing yielded approximately 130,000,000 productive TCRbeta reads, which works out to an average of approximately 4.1 million reads per sample. For each patient, one tumor sample and one normal lung sample were taken, giving roughly 30 paired specimens that underwent TCRbeta CDR3 sequencing. Ages among the 15 or so patients ranged from roughly 31 to 85 years, there were roughly 10 men and 5 women, and disease was at TNM stage I to III. The study compared bulk TCRbeta repertoires between lung tumor tissue and matched distant non-tumor lung tissue from 15 lung cancer patients. What the work shows at the level of the full study, not this receptor alone: The sequencing platform is not named in the methods, and unique molecular identifiers are not mentioned. Only around 15 patients were included in the cohort, and the need for larger samples and more detailed clinical data was noted by the authors. TCR diversity (inverse Simpson) was significantly higher in tumor than in normal lung tissue (around 450 vs 160, P = 0.0075, Mann-Whitney U test). The top 100 clones accounted for a significantly larger cumulative portion of the repertoire in normal lung than in tumor tissue. TCR diversity was significantly higher in younger patients, and higher tumor TCR diversity was associated with shorter overall and disease-free survival. Because peripheral blood was not sequenced, blood TCRbeta repertoires in the lung cancer patients of the study were not examined.

There are 14 amino acids in the CDR3, from cysteine to phenylalanine inclusive. Only CDR3 DNA remains: 42 bases, in frame from the first base. For CDR1 and CDR2, the germline V gene lists SGHNT and YENEEA. This clonotype was sampled from a man aged 60-69 years with small cell lung cancer. The rearrangement combines TRBV11-3 with TRBJ2-7, with 11 central nucleotides matching TRBD2. The sample comprised lung tumor tissue. The CDR3 reads as follows: CSSKLTSGSDEQYF. The DNA sequence is as follows: TGTTCCAGCAAATTAACTAGCGGGAGTGACGAGCAGTACTTC.